This record concerns one T cell receptor beta chain sequence. The antigen is undetermined. The sample comes from a study of T cell responses to AZD1222 COVID-19 vaccine. Study results and limitations: At study baseline, merely five or six AZD1222 recipients were seropositive. Donors in the cohort were predominantly white British and more often female, and clonal diversity was possibly underestimated.

Germline assignment: CDR1 DFQATT and CDR2 SNEGSKA (reference sequence). V was pared by 3 bases and J by 3 bases, with 7 bases between. The CDR3 runs to 12 residues. Assay used: immunoSEQ multiplex PCR; TCRdb lists only in-frame clones, some missing. This table has some 130,000 clones, more than 75% appearing once. This TCR came from an adult who received the AZD1222 COVID-19 vaccine. V and J are TRBV20-1 and TRBJ2-3; the D gene is possibly TRBD2 (6 bases). The sample in question was peripheral blood, obtained 28 days after the second AZD1222 dose. The CDR3 is CSASAGTDTQYF. DNA of the CDR3: TGCAGTGCTAGTGCGGGAACAGATACGCAGTATTTT.